The 21 T cell receptor beta chains reported below all come from one sample, sequenced in a study of blood T cells in healthy people across ages. Alongside a J-beta primer mix, a sample-barcoded 5' primer served in a second PCR lasting roughly 6 to 11 cycles. TCRdb reprocessed the 5' RACE reads via MiXCR and lists one record per CDR3 protein. The repertoire has 1.2 million to 1.5 million distinct CDR3 sequences, approximately 38% of them found once; the top ten carry approximately 7.9%. The sequencing sample was made of blood. The receptors shown here come from a woman between 18 and 29 years old in good health.

Only a few counts were recorded for this clonotype. Its ends do not fully match the called genes, so a read error is possible. The rearrangement links TRBV6-2 or TRBV6-3 to TRBJ2-5, with D perhaps TRBD2 (6 bases). CDR1 and CDR2 (germline): MNHEY, SVGEGT. CDR3 length equals 15 residues. CDR3 coding DNA: TGTGCCAGCTTCTCTTTCGGGACTGTCGAAGAGTCCCAGTACTTC. Translated, it gives CASFSFGTVEESQYF.

Worth noting for this clonotype: With a much larger clone just one base away, this may be a read error. The chain carries TRBV29-1 and TRBJ2-7; unclear D gene. In germline, CDR1 is SQVTM, CDR2 ANQGSEA. Trimming took 4 bases from V and 6 from J, leaving 10 bases between them. This CDR3 comprises 11 residues. The CDR3 DNA is TGCAGCGTTGTTCAGTTCGGCGAGCAGTACTTC. It encodes CSVVQFGEQYF.

This chain connects TRBV4-1 to TRBJ2-7; D call uncertain. Trimming cost V 5 bases and J 7 bases, with 21 bases left between them. Germline lookup yields CDR1 MGHRA and CDR2 YSYEKL. CDR3 length: 15 residues. CDR3 nucleotide sequence: TGCGCCAGCAGCGAAGCTATTTTGGGAACGAGGGAGCAGTACTTC. Its protein product is CASSEAILGTREQYF.

The CDR3 spells CSAREYRTSDPGELFF. The DNA for the CDR3 is TGCAGTGCTAGAGAGTACCGGACTAGCGATCCCGGGGAGCTGTTTTTT. The chain couples TRBV20-1 to TRBJ2-2; 9 bases are shared with TRBD2. The J segment lost 6 bases and the V segment lost 0 bases, leaving 8 bases of the junction unmatched. The length of the CDR3 is 16 residues. Germline V CDR1 and CDR2: DFQATT, SNEGSKA (reference sequence).

The CDR3 DNA sequence: TGCAGTGCGGCTGAGACAGGGGCTAACTATGGCTACACCTTC. Residues: CSAAETGANYGYTF. The chain is built from TRBV20-1 and TRBJ1-2; 8 bases agree with TRBD1. The CDR3 spans 14 residues. Germline trimming cut 6 bases from V and 0 bases from J; bases unmatched to any gene: 6. Per germline, CDR1 DFQATT and CDR2 SNEGSKA (reference sequence).

The chain couples TRBV27 to TRBJ2-1; D assignment may be TRBD1 or TRBD2 (5 bases each). The CDR3 extends over 14 amino acids. With 2 bases removed from V and 7 bases from J, the gap between germline ends came to 12 bases. The germline CDR1 and CDR2 sequences are MNHEY and SMNVEV (reference sequence). The CDR3 sequence: CASSLRDLPNEQFF. The CDR3 nucleotides are TGTGCCAGCAGTTTAAGGGACCTACCAAATGAGCAGTTCTTC.

A note on this clonotype: Just one base apart from a much larger clone, this may be a read error. J is TRBJ2-7 and V is TRBV7-2; 11 nucleotides match TRBD2. Trimming removed 1 base from V and 7 bases from J; junction bases left unmatched: 9. CDR1 and CDR2 (germline): SGHTA, FQGNSA. The CDR3 consists of 16 residues. In DNA form, the CDR3 reads TGTGCCAGCAGCTTAGTGGGGACTAGCGGATACAATGAGCAGTACTTC. It yields the protein CASSLVGTSGYNEQYF.

There are a few counts of this clonotype. The V call is TRBV29-1, the J call TRBJ2-1; D unresolved. The germline V gene encodes CDR1 SQVTM and CDR2 ANQGSEA. The CDR3 length is 16 residues. Trimming removed 7 bases from V and 3 bases from J, with 22 bases in between. The CDR3 sequence is CSGLTLASIGYNEQFF. The DNA for the CDR3 is TGCAGCGGCCTCACGTTAGCATCCATAGGCTACAATGAGCAGTTCTTC.

The chain links TRBV6-6 to TRBJ2-5, with 10 bases matching TRBD1. Germline V lookup: CDR1 MNHNY, CDR2 SVGAGI (reference sequence). There are 16 residues in the CDR3. V shed 2 bases and J 4 bases; nucleotides not matched to a gene: 7. CDR3 sequence (DNA): TGTGCCAGCAGTTACGCGACAGGGGGCGCCTCAGAGACCCAGTACTTC. Its translation is CASSYATGGASETQYF.

The chain recombines TRBV6-5 with TRBJ2-5; 9 bases map to TRBD2. Germline V gene sequence: CDR1 MNHEY, CDR2 SVGAGI. Trimming removed 6 bases from V and 0 bases from J; junction bases left unmatched: 5. This CDR3 spans 15 amino acids. CDR3 sequence: CASSPGLAYQETQYF. CDR3 DNA sequence: TGTGCCAGCAGCCCCGGACTAGCGTACCAAGAGACCCAGTACTTC.

As for this clonotype: Mismatch with germline at one junction end may stem from a read error. This rearrangement joins TRBV7-2 to TRBJ1-6; D not resolved. The CDR3 contains 14 residues. The V gene's germline CDR1 is SGHTA and CDR2 FQGNSA. The CDR3 loop is CASSFQSYSSPLHF. The CDR3 DNA sequence: TGTGCCAGCAGTTTCCAGTCCTATAGTTCACCCCTCCACTTT. Supplemented by reference TRBV7-2 and TRBJ1-6, the full variable domain reads GAGVSQSPSNKVTEKGKDVELRCDPISGHTALYWYRQSLGQGLEFLIYFQGNSAPDKSGLPSDRFSAERTGGSVSTLTIQRTQQEDSAVYLCASSFQSYSSPLHFGNGTRLTVT.

This chain joins TRBV9 and TRBJ2-1, with TRBD1 matching over 8 bases. V dropped 2 bases and J dropped 6; count of bases not matched to a gene: 4. Germline CDR1 is SGDLS and CDR2 is YYNGEE. The CDR3 has 14 amino acids. In nucleotides, the CDR3 is TGTGCCAGCAGCGTGACAGGGGCTTGCAATGAGCAGTTCTTC. It codes for CASSVTGACNEQFF.

Points on this clonotype: It may be a read error: a sequence one base away is much more abundant. The CDR3 nucleotides are TGTTCCATCAGCCCCGGGACTAGCGGAAATGAGCAGTTCTTC. Translation: CSISPGTSGNEQFF. The V and J genes are TRBV10-3 and TRBJ2-1; 11 bases agree with TRBD2. Germline lookup yields CDR1 ENHRY and CDR2 SYGVKD. The CDR3 totals 14 residues.

This clonotype has only a few counts. This rearrangement joins TRBV20-1 to TRBJ2-3; no clear D gene. The CDR3 runs to 11 residues. Germline CDR1 and CDR2: DFQATT and SNEGSKA (reference sequence). Trimming cost V 5 bases and J 6 bases, with 9 bases left between them. The CDR3 region is CSAFVWDTQYF. CDR3 bases: TGCAGTGCTTTCGTATGGGATACGCAGTATTTT.

The V call is TRBV5-4, the J call TRBJ1-4; 10 bases align to TRBD1. The CDR3 extends over 15 amino acids. Unmatched junction bases numbered 4, after V lost 1 base and J lost 7 bases. The germline V gene has CDR1 SGHNT and CDR2 YYREEE (reference sequence). The CDR3 DNA is TGTGCCAGCAGCTTGAAGGGACAGGGGAGTGAAAAACTGTTTTTT. It is translated as CASSLKGQGSEKLFF.

The V gene is TRBV21-1, the J gene TRBJ2-5; the table's D call of TRBD1 was not tested on the DNA. With the DNA end fitting TRBJ2-7 better, the J assignment may be wrong. TRBV21-1 is noted as a pseudogene. The CDR3 is 15 residues long. CDR3 loop: CASSNGQRRHYEQYF. The CDR3 region has the DNA TGTGCCAGCAGCAACGGACAGAGAAGGCATTACGAGCAGTACTTC.

The V and J genes are TRBV7-3 and TRBJ1-1; D gene unclear. Germline CDR1 and CDR2: SGHTA and FQGTGA. CDR3 length equals 14 residues. V lost 4 bases and J lost 1, with 10 bases in between. CDR3 protein: CASSSPLENTEAFF. CDR3 DNA: TGTGCCAGCAGCTCCCCCTTGGAGAACACTGAAGCTTTCTTT. The full variable domain, its missing parts supplied by reference TRBV7-3 and TRBJ1-1, is GAGVSQTPSNKVTEKGKYVELRCDPISGHTALYWYRQSLGQGPEFLIYFQGTGAADDSGLPNDRFFAVRPEGSVSTLKIQRTERGDSAVYLCASSSPLENTEAFFGQGTRLTVV.

V and J are TRBV10-3 and TRBJ1-2; 9 bases agree with TRBD1. This CDR3 has 15 amino acids. Trimming took 3 bases from V and 0 from J; bases not matched to a gene: 2. Germline CDR1 is ENHRY and CDR2 is SYGVKD. CDR3 amino acids: CAISDGDRANYGYTF. The CDR3 DNA reads as TGTGCCATCAGTGACGGGGACAGGGCTAACTATGGCTACACCTTC.

A single count supports this clonotype. This chain uses TRBV6-1 with TRBJ1-5, with TRBD1 matching 7 bases. Looked up from germline, CDR1 is MNHNS and CDR2 is SASEGT. J was trimmed by 4 bases and V by 6 bases; bases with no gene match: 3. The CDR3 spans 13 residues. CDR3 DNA: TGTGCCAGCAGAGGACAGGTGAATCAGCCCCAGCATTTT. Translating gives CASRGQVNQPQHF.

The V and J genes are TRBV20-1 and TRBJ2-1; TRBD1 is a possible D gene (5 bases). V lost 4 bases and J 0 bases, leaving 10 bases between the germline ends. The CDR3 is made up of 14 amino acids. Germline V lookup: CDR1 DFQATT, CDR2 SNEGSKA (reference sequence). Written as DNA, the CDR3 is TGCAGTGCTACAGGGCAGAGCTCCTACAATGAGCAGTTCTTC. It is translated as CSATGQSSYNEQFF.

This clonotype has only a few counts. V usage is TRBV27 and J usage is TRBJ2-3; TRBD2 matches 12 bases. CDR3 size: 17 residues. The ends lost 4 bases at V and 2 bases at J; junction bases unmatched: 7. The germline gives CDR1 MNHEY, CDR2 SMNVEV (reference sequence). The DNA of the CDR3 is TGTGCCAGCAGTTCCGCTACTAGCGGGAGGCTCACAGATACGCAGTATTTT. Its translation is CASSSATSGRLTDTQYF.